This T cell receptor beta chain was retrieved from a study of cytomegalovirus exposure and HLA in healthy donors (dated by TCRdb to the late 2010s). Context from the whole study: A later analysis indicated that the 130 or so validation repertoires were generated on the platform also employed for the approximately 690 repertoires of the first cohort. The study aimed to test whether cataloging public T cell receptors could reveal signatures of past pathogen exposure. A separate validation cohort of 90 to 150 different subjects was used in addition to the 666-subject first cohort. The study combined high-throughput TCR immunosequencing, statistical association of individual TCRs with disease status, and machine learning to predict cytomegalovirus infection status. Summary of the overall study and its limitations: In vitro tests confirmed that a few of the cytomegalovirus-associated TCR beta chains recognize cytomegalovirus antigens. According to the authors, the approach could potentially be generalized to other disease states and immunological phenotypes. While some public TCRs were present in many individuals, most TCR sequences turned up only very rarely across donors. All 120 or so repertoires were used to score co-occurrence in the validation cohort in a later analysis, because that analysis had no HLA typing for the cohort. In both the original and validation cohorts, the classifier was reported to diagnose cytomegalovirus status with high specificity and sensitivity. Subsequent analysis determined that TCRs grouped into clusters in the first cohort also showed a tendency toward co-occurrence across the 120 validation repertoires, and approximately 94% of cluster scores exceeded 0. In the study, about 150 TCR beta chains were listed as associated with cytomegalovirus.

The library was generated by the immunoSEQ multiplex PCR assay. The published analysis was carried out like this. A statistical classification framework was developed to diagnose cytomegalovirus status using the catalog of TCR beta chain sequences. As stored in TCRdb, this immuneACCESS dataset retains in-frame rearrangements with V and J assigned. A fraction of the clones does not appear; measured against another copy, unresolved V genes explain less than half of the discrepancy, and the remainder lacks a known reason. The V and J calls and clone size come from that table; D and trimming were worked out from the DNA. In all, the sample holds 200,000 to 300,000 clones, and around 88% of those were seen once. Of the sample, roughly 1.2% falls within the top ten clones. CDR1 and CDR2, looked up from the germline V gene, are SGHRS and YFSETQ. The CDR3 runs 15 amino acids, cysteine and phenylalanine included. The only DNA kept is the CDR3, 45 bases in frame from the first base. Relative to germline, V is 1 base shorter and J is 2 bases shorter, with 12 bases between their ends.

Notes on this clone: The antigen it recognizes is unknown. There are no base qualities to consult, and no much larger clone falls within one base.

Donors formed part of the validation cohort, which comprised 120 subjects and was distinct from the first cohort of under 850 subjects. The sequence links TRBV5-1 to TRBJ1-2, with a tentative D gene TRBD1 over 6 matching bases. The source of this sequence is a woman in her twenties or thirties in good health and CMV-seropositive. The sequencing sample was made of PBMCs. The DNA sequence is TGCGCCAGCAGCTTGTCGGGACAAACGAACTATGGCTACACCTTC. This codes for CASSLSGQTNYGYTF.